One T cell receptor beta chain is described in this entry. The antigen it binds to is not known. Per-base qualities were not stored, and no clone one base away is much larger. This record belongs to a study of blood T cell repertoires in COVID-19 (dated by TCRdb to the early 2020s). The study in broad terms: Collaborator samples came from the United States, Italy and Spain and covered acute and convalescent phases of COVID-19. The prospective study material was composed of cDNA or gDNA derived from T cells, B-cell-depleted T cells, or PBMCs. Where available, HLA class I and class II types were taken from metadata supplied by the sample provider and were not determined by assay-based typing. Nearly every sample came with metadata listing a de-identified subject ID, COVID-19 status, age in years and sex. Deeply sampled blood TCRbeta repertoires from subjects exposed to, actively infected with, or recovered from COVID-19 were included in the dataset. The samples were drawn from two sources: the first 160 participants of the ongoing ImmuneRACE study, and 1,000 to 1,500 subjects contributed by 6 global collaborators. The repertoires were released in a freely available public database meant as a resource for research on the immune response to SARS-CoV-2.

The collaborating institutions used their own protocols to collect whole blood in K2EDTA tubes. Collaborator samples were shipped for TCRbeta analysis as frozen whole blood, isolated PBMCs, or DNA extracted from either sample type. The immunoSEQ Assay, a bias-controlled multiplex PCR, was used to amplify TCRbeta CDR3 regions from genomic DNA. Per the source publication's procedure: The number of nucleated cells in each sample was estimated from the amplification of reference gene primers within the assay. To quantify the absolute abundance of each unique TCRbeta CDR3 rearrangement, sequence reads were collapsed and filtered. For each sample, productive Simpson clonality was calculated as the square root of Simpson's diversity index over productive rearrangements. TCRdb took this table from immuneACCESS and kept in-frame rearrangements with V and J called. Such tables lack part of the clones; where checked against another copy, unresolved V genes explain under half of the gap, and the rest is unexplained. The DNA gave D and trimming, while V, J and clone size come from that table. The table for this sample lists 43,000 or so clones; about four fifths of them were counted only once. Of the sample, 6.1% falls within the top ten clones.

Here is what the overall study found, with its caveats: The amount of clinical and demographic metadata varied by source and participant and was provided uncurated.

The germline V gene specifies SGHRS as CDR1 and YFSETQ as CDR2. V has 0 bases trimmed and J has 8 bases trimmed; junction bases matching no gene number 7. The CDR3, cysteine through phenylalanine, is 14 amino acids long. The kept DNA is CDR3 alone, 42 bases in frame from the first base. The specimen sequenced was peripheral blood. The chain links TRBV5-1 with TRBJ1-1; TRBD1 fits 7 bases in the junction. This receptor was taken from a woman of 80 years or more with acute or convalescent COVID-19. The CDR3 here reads CASSLGSEGQEAFF. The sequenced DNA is TGCGCCAGCAGCTTGGGGTCCGAGGGACAGGAAGCTTTCTTT.